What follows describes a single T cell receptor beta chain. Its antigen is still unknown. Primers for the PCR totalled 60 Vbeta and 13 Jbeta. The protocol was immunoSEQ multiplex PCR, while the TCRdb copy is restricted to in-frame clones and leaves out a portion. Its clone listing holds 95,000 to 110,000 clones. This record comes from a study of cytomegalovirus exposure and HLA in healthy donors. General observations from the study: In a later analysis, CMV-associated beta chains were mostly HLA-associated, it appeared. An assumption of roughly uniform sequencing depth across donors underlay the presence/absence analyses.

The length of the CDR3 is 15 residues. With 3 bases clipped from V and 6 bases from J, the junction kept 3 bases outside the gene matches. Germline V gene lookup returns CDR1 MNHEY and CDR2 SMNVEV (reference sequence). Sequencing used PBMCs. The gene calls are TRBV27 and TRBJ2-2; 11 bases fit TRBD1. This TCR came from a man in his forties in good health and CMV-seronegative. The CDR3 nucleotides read TGTGCCAGCAGTTTTTGGACAGGGGGCTCCGGGGAGCTGTTTTTT. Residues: CASSFWTGGSGELFF.